A single sample is the source of the 10 T cell receptor beta chains below, sequenced in a study of T cells after yellow fever vaccination. TCRdb fed the 5' RACE reads into MiXCR, producing one record per CDR3 protein. The repertoire has approximately 70,000 distinct CDR3 sequences, under 8% of them found once; the top ten carry roughly 35%. Material: CD8+ T cells sorted from PBMCs, obtained about 41 days after the first yellow fever vaccination. These receptors came from a man younger than 35 who received the YFV17D yellow fever vaccine.

A note on this clonotype: A much larger clonotype is one base distant, so this may be a read error. In this CDR3 the conserved last residue, phenylalanine or tryptophan, is missing, so a read error is likely. As DNA, the CDR3 is TGCGCCAGCAGCCAAGAAGGGCCCCCGACAGGGGGCTGGGAGACCCAGTACTAC. This encodes CASSQEGPPTGGWETQYY. The chain is built from TRBV4-3 and TRBJ2-5; 10 nucleotides match TRBD1. The CDR3 sequence is 18 residues long. The germline gives CDR1 LGHNA, CDR2 YSLEER. The junction had 12 bases not matched to a gene; V was cut back by 0 bases and J by 5 bases.

This clonotype has a count of ten or more. The chain is built from TRBV28 and TRBJ2-7; D may be TRBD1 or TRBD2 (5 bases each). The CDR3 has 13 amino acids. The V end was cut by 3 bases, the J end by 5 bases, with 11 bases between. The germline V gene has CDR1 MDHEN and CDR2 SYDVKM. The CDR3 bases are TGTGCCAGCAGTTTCCGAGGGGCCGACGAGCAGTACGTC. Amino acid sequence: CASSFRGADEQYV.

This clonotype was found many times. This rearrangement joins TRBV12-3 or TRBV12-4 to TRBJ2-2; no firm D call. The CDR3 runs to 10 residues. V was shortened by 11 bases and J by 5 bases, with 6 bases between the two germline ends. The CDR3 loop is CAFRTGELFF. The CDR3 DNA follows: TGTGCCTTCCGAACCGGGGAGCTGTTTTTT.

This clonotype was picked up many times. The CDR3, as DNA: TGTGCCAGCGGGTCAGGGGTGTACGAGCAGTACGTC. As protein: CASGSGVYEQYV. The rearrangement links TRBV6-2 or TRBV6-3 to TRBJ2-7; the D gene is possibly TRBD1 (6 bases). The V gene lost 8 bases and the J gene lost 4 bases, with 12 bases spanning the gap. The CDR3 length is 12 residues. Germline values: CDR1 MNHEY, CDR2 SVGEGT.

This clonotype was observed a handful of times. The V and J genes are TRBV7-6 and TRBJ2-5; 10 bases fit TRBD2. The germline V gene encodes CDR1 SGHVS and CDR2 FNYEAQ. This CDR3 spans 15 amino acids. V lost 3 bases and J lost 1; bases outside the gene matches: 2. CDR3 coding DNA: TGTGCCAGCAGCTTCTCTAGCGGGGGCCAAGAGACCCAGTACTTC. Translation: CASSFSSGGQETQYF.

This clonotype was counted only a few times. V gene TRBV7-6 combines with J gene TRBJ1-5; 8 nucleotides match TRBD1. V shed 5 bases and J 0 bases; nucleotides not matched to a gene: 9. CDR1 and CDR2 from the germline V gene are SGHVS and FNYEAQ. The CDR3 is 17 residues long. In DNA form, the CDR3 reads TGTGCCAGCAGCCCAGGGGGCGACCTCTATAGCAATCAGCCCCAGCATTTT. This codes for CASSPGGDLYSNQPQHF.

The chain has TRBV7-9 and TRBJ2-1; D is uncertain. The germline V gene encodes CDR1 SEHNR and CDR2 FQNEAQ (reference sequence). V lost 1 base to trimming and J lost 8 bases, with 3 bases between them. The CDR3 has 11 residues. The CDR3 region has the DNA TGTGCCAGCAGCTTAGATCATGAGCAGTTCTTC. This translates into CASSLDHEQFF.

This clonotype was seen only a few times. The V call is TRBV15, the J call TRBJ2-2; no definite D call. This CDR3 is built from 14 residues. The V and J ends lost 0 bases and 5 bases respectively, with 7 bases between them. In germline, CDR1 is LNHNV, CDR2 YYDKDF (reference sequence). The CDR3 region is CATSRESGTGELFF. In nucleotides, the CDR3 is TGTGCCACCAGCAGAGAATCTGGGACCGGGGAGCTGTTTTTT.

The sample holds a few counts of this clonotype. This chain links TRBV12-3 or TRBV12-4 with TRBJ2-4; 15 nucleotides align to TRBD2. Trimming took 5 bases from V and 3 from J; bases not matched to a gene: 8. The CDR3 covers 18 residues. The CDR3 region has the DNA TGTGCCAGCAGTGCCGGGACTAGCGGGGGGAGGGGCAAAAACATTCAGTACTTC. Encoded protein: CASSAGTSGGRGKNIQYF.

The table lists this clonotype with many counts. V is TRBV7-2 and J is TRBJ2-3; 11 bases are shared with TRBD2. The germline CDR1 and CDR2 sequences are SGHTA and FQGNSA. The CDR3 runs 17 residues. Trimming removed 0 bases from V and 4 bases from J; junction bases left unmatched: 6. The CDR3 bases are TGTGCCAGCAGCTTAGCGGGGACTAGCGGCCCCCCAGATACGCAGTATTTT. This translates into CASSLAGTSGPPDTQYF.